The sample holds a few counts of the clone carrying this T cell receptor (beta chain). The antigen is unknown. PCR was performed using 60 Vbeta and 13 Jbeta primers. Sequencing was performed with immunoSEQ multiplex PCR; in TCRdb, only in-frame clones are kept and a portion is missing. The sample carries around 200,000 clones, roughly 79% recorded once. Donors consisted of healthy bone marrow donors. The V end lost 7 bases, the J end lost 2 bases, and 17 bases lay between the germline ends. Germline CDR1 reads MNHEY; CDR2 reads SVGAGI. The CDR3 is 15 residues long. This entry belongs to a study of cytomegalovirus exposure and HLA in healthy donors. Study details: Earlier, 200 million or so T cells were analyzed, and some 120 million unique TCR beta sequences were found among them.

Broader study findings: Reports credit the classifier with highly specific, highly sensitive diagnosis of cytomegalovirus status. Previously analyzed data showed that most TCR beta V segments were productive at a frequency of about 87% or about 30%.

The sequencing input was PBMCs. This chain links TRBV6-5 with TRBJ2-5, with TRBD1 as a possible D gene (6 bases). This clonotype was sampled from a woman in her twenties or thirties in good health and CMV-seropositive. The CDR3 loop reads CASIKSQGQQETQYF. In nucleotides, the CDR3 is TGTGCCAGCATTAAGTCACAGGGTCAACAAGAGACCCAGTACTTC.